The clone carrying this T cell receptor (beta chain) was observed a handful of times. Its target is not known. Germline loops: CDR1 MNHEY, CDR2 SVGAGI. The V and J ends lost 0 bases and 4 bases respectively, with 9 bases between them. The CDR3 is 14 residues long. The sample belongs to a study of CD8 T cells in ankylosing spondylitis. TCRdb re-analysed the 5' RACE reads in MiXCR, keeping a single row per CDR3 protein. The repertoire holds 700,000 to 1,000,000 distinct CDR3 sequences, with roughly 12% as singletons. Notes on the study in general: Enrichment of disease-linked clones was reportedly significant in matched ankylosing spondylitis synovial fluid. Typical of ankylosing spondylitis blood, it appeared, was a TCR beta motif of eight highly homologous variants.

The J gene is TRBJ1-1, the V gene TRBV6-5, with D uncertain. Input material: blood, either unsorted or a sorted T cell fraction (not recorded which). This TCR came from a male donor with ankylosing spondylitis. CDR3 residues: CASSYSTRVTEAFF. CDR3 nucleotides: TGTGCCAGCAGTTACTCGACAAGGGTCACTGAAGCTTTCTTT.